A single sample is the source of the 32 T cell receptor beta chains below, sequenced in a study of human T cells and chemical hapten exposure. Regarding time point: patch test 3, about 24 weeks after DPC sensitization. The treatment: therapeutic diphenylcyclopropenone sensitization with weekly scalp DPC. MiXCR, applied by TCRdb to the RACE reads, yields one record per CDR3 protein. The repertoire holds 150,000 to 200,000 distinct CDR3 sequences, with about 25% as singletons. Sequenced here: whole blood, sampled in connection with sensitization to the hapten diphenylcyclopropenone (DPC). Receptor source: a middle-aged woman with alopecia areata. Some clones in this sample may be carry-over from other donors' samples.

This clonotype was counted between two and nine times. The gene calls are TRBV20-1 and TRBJ2-5, with a tentative D call TRBD2 (6 bases). Looked up from germline, CDR1 is DFQATT and CDR2 is SNEGSKA (reference sequence). V lost 3 bases and J 4 bases, leaving 9 bases between the germline ends. This CDR3 region has 12 residues. The CDR3 is CSASEGGETQYF. The DNA of the CDR3 is TGCAGTGCTAGCGAGGGAGGAGAGACCCAGTACTTC.

The genes are TRBV6-5 and TRBJ1-2; D is undetermined. The CDR3 totals 16 residues. Germline values: CDR1 MNHEY, CDR2 SVGAGI. V was pared by 0 bases and J by 2 bases, with 13 bases between. Here the CDR3 reads CASSYSTAARNYGYTF. CDR3 nucleotide sequence: TGTGCCAGCAGTTACTCGACGGCAGCTAGGAACTATGGCTACACCTTC.

This clonotype was counted between two and nine times. The CDR3 sequence: CASSLGSSPEQYF. Here the CDR3 DNA reads TGTGCCAGCAGCTTGGGGAGCTCCCCCGAGCAGTACTTC. The chain links TRBV5-5 to TRBJ2-7, with D unclear. V lost 0 bases, J lost 6 bases, and 10 bases lay in between. Germline V gene data show CDR1 as SGHKS and CDR2 as YYEKEE (reference sequence). This CDR3 spans 13 amino acids.

The gene calls are TRBV6-1 and TRBJ2-1, with D perhaps TRBD2 (5 bases). CDR3 length: 15 amino acids. The V and J ends lost 2 bases and 4 bases respectively, with 12 bases between them. The germline CDR1 and CDR2 sequences are MNHNS and SASEGT. The chain's CDR3 is CASSEKIRGYNEQFF. DNA of the CDR3: TGTGCCAGCAGTGAAAAGATCCGGGGATACAATGAGCAGTTCTTC.

The sample holds a few counts of this clonotype. The chain couples TRBV7-8 to TRBJ2-7; perhaps TRBD2 as D (5 bases). The CDR3 runs to 14 residues. The germline CDR1 and CDR2 sequences are SGHVS and FQNEAQ. Trimming left V 6 bases short and J 0 bases short, with 12 bases between. The CDR3 protein is CASSYAGASYEQYF. The CDR3 nucleotides are TGTGCCAGCAGTTACGCGGGCGCCTCCTACGAGCAGTACTTC.

This rearrangement joins TRBV4-2 to TRBJ2-2; D is possibly TRBD2 (5 bases). Germline V gene data show CDR1 as LGHNA and CDR2 as YNFKEQ. The CDR3 sequence is 17 residues long. The V and J ends lost 0 bases and 5 bases respectively, with 16 bases between them. The CDR3 DNA reads as TGTGCCAGCAGCCAAGAAGTCCGGGCGTCGGGAACCGGGGAGCTGTTTTTT. Amino acid sequence: CASSQEVRASGTGELFF.

This clonotype was detected a few times. V usage is TRBV20-1 and J usage is TRBJ2-4; 8 bases are a match to TRBD2. V shed 5 bases and J 0 bases; nucleotides not matched to a gene: 15. Per the germline V gene, CDR1 is DFQATT and CDR2 is SNEGSKA (reference sequence). The CDR3 length is 18 residues. The CDR3 sequence is CSAHGLATKLLAKNIQYF. The DNA for the CDR3 is TGCAGTGCTCACGGACTAGCCACGAAACTTTTAGCCAAAAACATTCAGTACTTC.

This clonotype was counted ten times or more. The CDR3 DNA is TGTGCCAGCAGCTTAGCGATCACTTACGAGCAGTACTTC. Amino acid sequence: CASSLAITYEQYF. The rearrangement joins TRBV7-2 to TRBJ2-7; D unresolved. Trimming took off 0 bases at V and 4 bases at J, with 7 bases between the two ends. Germline assignment: CDR1 SGHTA and CDR2 FQGNSA. This CDR3 has 13 amino acids.

The chain uses TRBV20-1 and TRBJ2-7; D is uncertain. In germline, CDR1 is DFQATT, CDR2 SNEGSKA (reference sequence). V was trimmed by 3 bases and J by 3 bases, leaving 12 bases between them. This CDR3 is built from 13 residues. CDR3 sequence reads: CSASYLVVYEQYF. CDR3 nucleotide sequence: TGCAGTGCTAGCTACCTAGTGGTCTACGAGCAGTACTTC.

This clonotype was recorded a few times. The V call is TRBV6-1, the J call TRBJ2-7; weak D call: TRBD2 (5 bases). CDR1 and CDR2 (germline): MNHNS, SASEGT. This CDR3 has 14 amino acids. With 4 bases removed from V and 3 bases from J, the gap between germline ends came to 13 bases. The DNA for the CDR3 is TGTGCCAGCAGTGCCCTCAGGACTCGCTACGAGCAGTACTTC. Its protein product is CASSALRTRYEQYF.

This clonotype showed up just a few times. V and J are TRBV28 and TRBJ1-1; maybe TRBD1 (5 bases). Germline-derived CDR1 and CDR2 are MDHEN and SYDVKM. This CDR3 is built from 16 residues. Trimming left V 5 bases short and J 1 base short, with 17 bases between. The CDR3 region is CASSPSLGAENTEAFF. In nucleotides, the CDR3 is TGTGCCAGCAGTCCGTCTCTCGGGGCCGAGAACACTGAAGCTTTCTTT.

The rearrangement uses TRBV20-1 and TRBJ1-1, with unresolved D. The CDR3 contains 9 residues. Germline V gene lookup returns CDR1 DFQATT and CDR2 SNEGSKA (reference sequence). V lost 2 bases and J lost 8, with 3 bases in between. Here the CDR3 reads CSARQEAFF. The CDR3, as DNA: TGCAGTGCTAGACAGGAAGCTTTCTTT.

The genes are TRBV9 and TRBJ2-3; D is perhaps TRBD2 (6 bases). V lost 0 bases to trimming and J lost 0 bases, with 11 bases between them. CDR3 length: 16 amino acids. Looked up from germline, CDR1 is SGDLS and CDR2 is YYNGEE. The CDR3 sequence: CASSVALGTSTDTQYF. DNA of the CDR3: TGTGCCAGCAGCGTAGCCCTGGGGACTAGCACAGATACGCAGTATTTT.

This clonotype was counted ten times or more. The chain has TRBV20-1 and TRBJ2-7, with D possibly being TRBD1 (5 bases). Germline CDR1 DFQATT, CDR2 SNEGSKA (reference sequence). The CDR3 sequence is 13 residues long. V was trimmed by 3 bases and J by 10 bases, leaving 19 bases between them. DNA of the CDR3: TGCAGTGCTAGTCCCCCCCCGGCTGGGGCTCAGTACTTC. Protein product: CSASPPPAGAQYF.

V usage is TRBV27 and J usage is TRBJ2-7; the match to TRBD1 covers 9 bases. The germline CDR1 and CDR2 sequences are MNHEY and SMNVEV (reference sequence). The CDR3 spans 13 residues. V shed 7 bases, J shed 7 bases, and the junction held 8 bases outside the gene matches. The CDR3 DNA reads as TGTGCCAGCACCGTACAGGGGGCTAGTGAGCAGTACTTC. Residues: CASTVQGASEQYF.

The chain recombines TRBV15 with TRBJ2-7; D remains unclear. In germline, CDR1 is LNHNV, CDR2 YYDKDF (reference sequence). The length of the CDR3 is 15 residues. Deletions cut 0 bases from V and 0 bases from J, with 9 bases between. Written as DNA, the CDR3 is TGTGCCACCAGCAGAGATGCCAGGCCCTCCTACGAGCAGTACTTC. It codes for CATSRDARPSYEQYF.

The sample holds one count of this clonotype. This rearrangement joins TRBV7-2 to TRBJ2-2; D tentatively fits TRBD1 or TRBD2 (7 bases each). This CDR3 is 15 amino acids long. The germline CDR1 and CDR2 sequences are SGHTA and FQGNSA. Trimming shortened V by 6 bases and J by 2 bases, and 13 bases separated the two germline ends. CDR3 sequence reads: CASRGTAGNTGELFF. The CDR3 DNA sequence: TGTGCCAGCAGGGGGACAGCGGGAAACACCGGGGAGCTGTTTTTT.

V usage is TRBV20-1 and J usage is TRBJ1-5, with 7 bases lining up with TRBD1. The CDR3 has 13 residues. Germline values: CDR1 DFQATT, CDR2 SNEGSKA (reference sequence). V gave up 6 bases and J gave up 7 bases; unmatched junction bases: 9. The CDR3 here is CSAIRQGLQPQHF. The CDR3 DNA sequence: TGCAGTGCAATCAGACAGGGCCTCCAGCCCCAGCATTTT.

The CDR3 is CAISDDAAGGQETQYF. The CDR3 nucleotides read TGTGCCATCAGTGACGACGCGGCAGGGGGCCAGGAGACCCAGTACTTC. The gene calls are TRBV10-3 and TRBJ2-5, with 8 bases that match TRBD1. CDR3 length: 16 residues. V trimming: 3 bases; J trimming: 5 bases; junction bases outside the gene matches: 11. Germline values: CDR1 ENHRY, CDR2 SYGVKD.

The sample holds a few counts of this clonotype. The chain recombines TRBV7-2 with TRBJ2-1, with TRBD1 matching 10 bases. V dropped 0 bases and J dropped 13; count of bases not matched to a gene: 9. The CDR3 spans 15 residues. The germline V gene encodes CDR1 SGHTA and CDR2 FQGNSA. The CDR3 DNA reads as TGTGCCAGCAGCTTAGCTGGATCGGGACAGGGGCCTCAGTTCTTC. Its translation is CASSLAGSGQGPQFF.

The chain uses TRBV29-1 and TRBJ2-7, with D unresolved. The V gene's germline CDR1 is SQVTM and CDR2 ANQGSEA. The CDR3 extends over 12 amino acids. V lost 3 bases and J 1 base, leaving 7 bases between the germline ends. In nucleotides, the CDR3 is TGCAGCGTTGAGGGCCAGTCCTACGAGCAGTACTTC. Protein product: CSVEGQSYEQYF.

This clonotype appeared a few times. V gene TRBV28 combines with J gene TRBJ1-1; D might be TRBD1 (6 bases). The CDR3 is made up of 15 amino acids. Germline assignment: CDR1 MDHEN and CDR2 SYDVKM. The CDR3 spells CDDSRAGESNTEAFF. The CDR3 nucleotides read TGTGACGATTCAAGAGCAGGGGAGTCGAACACTGAAGCTTTCTTT. Supplemented by reference TRBV28 and TRBJ1-1, the full variable domain reads DVKVTQSSRYLVKRTGEKVFLECVQDMDHENMFWYRQDPGLGLRLIYFSYDVKMKEKGDIPEGYSVSREKKERFSLILESASTNQTSMYLCDDSRAGESNTEAFFGQGTRLTVV.

This clonotype was detected only a few times. The rearrangement joins TRBV7-9 to TRBJ1-3; D remains unclear. This CDR3 contains 15 residues. V was trimmed by 2 bases and J by 0 bases, leaving 8 bases between them. The V gene's germline CDR1 is SEHNR and CDR2 FQNEAQ (reference sequence). CDR3 sequence reads: CASSLRGNSGNTIYF. The CDR3 bases are TGTGCCAGCAGCTTACGCGGCAACTCTGGAAACACCATATATTTT.

The chain links TRBV7-6 to TRBJ2-2, with TRBD2 matching 9 bases. CDR1 SGHVS and CDR2 FNYEAQ come from the germline V gene. The CDR3 covers 15 residues. V lost 5 bases and J lost 1; bases outside the gene matches: 2. The CDR3 reads CASSRSGGNTGELFF. The CDR3 DNA is TGTGCCAGCAGCCGTAGCGGGGGGAACACCGGGGAGCTGTTTTTT. The whole variable domain, remainder taken from reference TRBV7-6 and TRBJ2-2, is GAGVSQSPRYKVTKRGQDVALRCDPISGHVSLYWYRQALGQGPEFLTYFNYEAQQDKSGLPNDRFSAERPEGSISTLTIQRTEQRDSAMYRCASSRSGGNTGELFFGEGSRLTVL.

The table lists this clonotype with a few counts. The rearrangement uses TRBV7-9 and TRBJ2-2, with D maybe TRBD1 (5 bases). Germline values: CDR1 SEHNR, CDR2 FQNEAQ (reference sequence). Trimming pared 4 bases from V and 3 bases from J, leaving 12 bases between. The CDR3 is 15 residues long. The CDR3 DNA sequence: TGTGCCAGCAGCTCGCCCCTAGGGGACACCGGGGAGCTGTTTTTT. It specifies CASSSPLGDTGELFF. The full variable domain, its missing parts supplied by reference TRBV7-9 and TRBJ2-2, is DTGVSQNPRHKITKRGQNVTFRCDPISEHNRLYWYRQTLGQGPEFLTYFQNEAQLEKSRLLSDRFSAERPKGSFSTLEIQRTEQGDSAMYLCASSSPLGDTGELFFGEGSRLTVL.

This clonotype showed up just a few times. The chain recombines TRBV4-3 with TRBJ2-2; D remains ambiguous. This CDR3 has 17 amino acids. The germline gives CDR1 LGHNA, CDR2 YSLEER. V was pared by 0 bases and J by 0 bases, with 11 bases between. CDR3 coding DNA: TGCGCCAGCAGCCAAGAAGTGGTCCCAGCGAACACCGGGGAGCTGTTTTTT. Translated: CASSQEVVPANTGELFF.

CDR3 amino acids: CASSYSSVNTEAFF. CDR3 sequence (DNA): TGTGCCAGCAGTTACTCGTCGGTGAACACTGAAGCTTTCTTT. This sequence joins TRBV6-2 or TRBV6-3 and TRBJ1-1; no clear D gene. The CDR3 extends over 14 amino acids. Germline V gene data show CDR1 as MNHEY and CDR2 as SVGEGT. V was trimmed by 0 bases and J by 0 bases, leaving 5 bases between them.

The chain carries TRBV12-3 or TRBV12-4 and TRBJ1-5, with 7 bases fitting TRBD1. The CDR3 consists of 14 residues. V was clipped by 5 bases and J by 2 bases; unmatched bases: 3. The CDR3 sequence: CASSQTGRNQPQHF. CDR3 sequence (DNA): TGTGCCAGCAGTCAGACAGGGCGCAATCAGCCCCAGCATTTT.

The chain recombines TRBV27 with TRBJ2-7; D is uncertain. V was clipped by 2 bases and J by 9 bases, with 8 bases between them. CDR3 length equals 11 residues. Germline V CDR1 and CDR2: MNHEY, SMNVEV (reference sequence). The CDR3 loop is CASSLLGVQYF. CDR3 DNA sequence: TGTGCCAGCAGTTTACTCGGAGTGCAGTACTTC.

The rearrangement links TRBV27 to TRBJ1-5, with no clear D. This CDR3 comprises 15 residues. Germline lookup yields CDR1 MNHEY and CDR2 SMNVEV (reference sequence). Trimming pared 6 bases from V and 1 base from J, leaving 13 bases between. The CDR3 DNA reads as TGTGCCAGCAGGTCTGATTATGTGAGCAATCAGCCCCAGCATTTT. This translates into CASRSDYVSNQPQHF.

This clonotype occurred a few times. This sequence joins TRBV28 and TRBJ2-7, with 7 bases identical to TRBD1. The CDR3 is 15 amino acids. V was clipped by 7 bases and J by 2 bases; unmatched bases: 11. Germline V gene data show CDR1 as MDHEN and CDR2 as SYDVKM. For the CDR3, the DNA is TGTGCCAGCACCCCGATCCCGACAGGGACCTACGAGCAGTACTTC. Its translation is CASTPIPTGTYEQYF.

CDR3 DNA: TGTGCCAGCAGTTGGGGTCAGGGGGGCAATCAGCCCCAGCATTTT. Its protein is CASSWGQGGNQPQHF. The chain uses TRBV27 and TRBJ1-5, with 7 bases fitting TRBD1. Per the germline V gene, CDR1 is MNHEY and CDR2 is SMNVEV (reference sequence). The CDR3 covers 15 residues. Germline trimming cut 4 bases from V and 2 bases from J; bases unmatched to any gene: 5.